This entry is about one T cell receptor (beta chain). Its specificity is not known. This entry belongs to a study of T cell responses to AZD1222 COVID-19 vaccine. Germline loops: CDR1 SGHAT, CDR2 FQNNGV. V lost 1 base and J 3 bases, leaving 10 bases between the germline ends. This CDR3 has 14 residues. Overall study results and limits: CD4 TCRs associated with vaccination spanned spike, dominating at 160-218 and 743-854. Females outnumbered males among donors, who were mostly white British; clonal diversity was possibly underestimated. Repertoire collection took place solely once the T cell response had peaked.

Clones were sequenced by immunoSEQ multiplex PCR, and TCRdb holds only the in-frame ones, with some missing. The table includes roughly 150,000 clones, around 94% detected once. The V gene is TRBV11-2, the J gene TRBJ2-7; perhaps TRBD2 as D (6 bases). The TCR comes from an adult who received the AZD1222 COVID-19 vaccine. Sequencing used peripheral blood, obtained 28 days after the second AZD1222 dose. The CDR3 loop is CASSLVPAGYEQYF. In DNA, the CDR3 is TGTGCCAGCAGCTTAGTACCAGCGGGCTACGAGCAGTACTTC.